The next 29 T cell receptor beta chains were all read from a single sample in a study of CD8 T cells in ankylosing spondylitis. Using its own MiXCR run on the 5' RACE reads, TCRdb lists one record per CDR3 protein. The sample contains 80,000 to 100,000 distinct CDR3 sequences, roughly 8.3% of which appear only once. Sequencing was carried out using blood, either unsorted or a sorted T cell fraction (not recorded which). These receptors all come from a male donor with ankylosing spondylitis or in good health (not recorded which).

This clonotype was seen many times. The chain is built from TRBV4-3 and TRBJ1-5; weak D call: TRBD1 (5 bases). This CDR3 has 15 amino acids. Germline V gene data show CDR1 as LGHNA and CDR2 as YSLEER. Trimming removed 0 bases from V and 5 bases from J, with 11 bases in between. The CDR3 loop reads CASSQDRALDQPQHF. CDR3 nucleotides: TGCGCCAGCAGCCAAGACAGGGCTTTGGATCAGCCCCAGCATTTT.

This clonotype was seen ten or more times. The chain is built from TRBV7-6 and TRBJ2-2, with D maybe TRBD2 (5 bases). V was shortened by 3 bases and J by 5 bases, with 7 bases between the two germline ends. In germline, CDR1 is SGHVS, CDR2 FNYEAQ. The CDR3 extends over 13 amino acids. This CDR3 is CASSLSGTGELFF. Written as DNA, the CDR3 is TGTGCCAGCAGCTTGAGCGGTACCGGGGAGCTGTTTTTT.

The table lists this clonotype with a few counts. CDR3 in DNA: TGCGCCAGCAGCCGGGGACAGAGCCCCGCTCAGCCCCAGCATTTT. Its protein is CASSRGQSPAQPQHF. J is TRBJ1-5 and V is TRBV4-1; 7 bases fit TRBD1. Germline lookup yields CDR1 MGHRA and CDR2 YSYEKL. J was trimmed by 6 bases and V by 4 bases; bases with no gene match: 9. CDR3 length equals 15 residues.

The table lists this clonotype with many counts. The V and J genes are TRBV27 and TRBJ2-2; a weak D match, TRBD1 (5 bases). V lost 2 bases and J 4 bases, leaving 5 bases between the germline ends. This CDR3 region has 13 residues. Per germline, CDR1 MNHEY and CDR2 SMNVEV (reference sequence). In DNA form, the CDR3 reads TGTGCCAGCAGTTTACAGGGCACCGGGGAGCTGTTTTTT. Its translation is CASSLQGTGELFF.

This clonotype was observed at least ten times. This chain uses TRBV12-3 or TRBV12-4 with TRBJ1-6; D remains ambiguous. Trimming cost V 7 bases and J 10 bases, with 14 bases left between them. This CDR3 has 13 amino acids. In DNA, the CDR3 is TGTGCCAGCACCACACGTCGTGGCTCACCCCTCCACTTT. The encoded protein is CASTTRRGSPLHF.

This clonotype occurred many times. The gene calls are TRBV24-1 and TRBJ2-2, with D hard to call. From germline, CDR1 is KGHDR and CDR2 SFDVKD. CDR3 size: 12 residues. V gave up 6 bases and J gave up 6 bases, with 7 bases separating them. The CDR3 DNA sequence: TGTGCCACCAGTACACGGGCCGGGGAGCTGTTTTTT. Its protein is CATSTRAGELFF.

This clonotype was seen a handful of times. The V and J genes are TRBV7-2 and TRBJ1-1, with no clear D. The length of the CDR3 is 14 residues. Germline assignment: CDR1 SGHTA and CDR2 FQGNSA. The ends were cut back, 0 bases at V and 7 bases at J, with 12 bases in the middle. CDR3 sequence (DNA): TGTGCCAGCAGCTTAGCGCCGGCAGGCTTTGAAGCTTTCTTT. Translating it yields CASSLAPAGFEAFF.

This clonotype came up a few times. The V and J genes are TRBV10-3 and TRBJ2-2, with D tentatively TRBD1 (6 bases). The germline V gene encodes CDR1 ENHRY and CDR2 SYGVKD. The length of the CDR3 is 14 residues. Trimming removed 10 bases at V and 5 bases at J, with 17 bases between. CDR3 sequence: CATRTAVRTGELFF. As DNA, the CDR3 is TGTGCCACTCGGACAGCGGTCAGAACCGGGGAGCTGTTTTTT.

At least ten counts were recorded for this clonotype. CDR3 in DNA: TGCGCCAGCAGCTCCTTACAGCGGGCCCCCAACCATACGCAGTATTTT. Translation gives CASSSLQRAPNHTQYF. This chain links TRBV5-1 with TRBJ2-3; the D gene is possibly TRBD2 (6 bases). Germline assignment: CDR1 SGHRS and CDR2 YFSETQ. The CDR3 extends over 16 amino acids. V dropped 3 bases and J dropped 7 bases, with 21 bases sitting between them. The complete variable domain, with remaining parts taken from reference TRBV5-1 and TRBJ2-3, reads KAGVTQTPRYLIKTRGQQVTLSCSPISGHRSVSWYQQTPGQGLQFLFEYFSETQRNKGNFPGRFSGRQFSNSRSEMNVSTLELGDSALYLCASSSLQRAPNHTQYFGPGTRLTVL.

This clonotype was recorded at least ten times. The chain employs TRBV29-1 and TRBJ2-3; D is perhaps TRBD1 (6 bases). CDR3 length: 13 amino acids. The V end was cut by 3 bases, the J end by 0 bases, with 7 bases between. Germline V gene lookup returns CDR1 SQVTM and CDR2 ANQGSEA. CDR3 sequence reads: CSVEGASTDTQYF. In DNA, the CDR3 is TGCAGCGTTGAGGGGGCTAGCACAGATACGCAGTATTTT.

As for this clonotype: One end of the junction does not line up with germline, which may come from a read error. This chain connects TRBV7-2 to TRBJ2-3, with D hard to call. The CDR3 has 12 amino acids. Germline V lookup: CDR1 SGHTA, CDR2 FQGNSA. The CDR3: CASSLGPLRLVF. The CDR3 DNA follows: TGTGCCAGCAGCTTAGGCCCTCTTCGACTGGTATTT.

A few counts support this clonotype. The chain joins TRBV18 to TRBJ2-5; no definite D call. Germline values: CDR1 KGHSH, CDR2 LQKENI. The germline V and J ends were trimmed by 2 bases and 1 base, with 2 bases remaining between them. The CDR3 loop spans 12 amino acids. The CDR3 nucleotides read TGTGCCAGCTCACCAGTCCAAGAGACCCAGTACTTC. Residues: CASSPVQETQYF.

This clonotype was seen a handful of times. This sequence joins TRBV30 and TRBJ2-4; 8 nucleotides match TRBD1. The germline V gene has CDR1 GTSNPN and CDR2 SVGIG (reference sequence). V lost 4 bases and J lost 8; bases outside the gene matches: 7. There are 13 residues in the CDR3. The chain's CDR3 is CAWTHDRGDIQYF. As DNA, the CDR3 is TGTGCCTGGACCCACGACAGGGGAGACATTCAGTACTTC.

This clonotype was seen many times. This chain joins TRBV5-1 and TRBJ1-5, with D unresolved. The CDR3 is 14 amino acids. CDR1 SGHRS and CDR2 YFSETQ come from the germline V gene. Trimming pared 3 bases from V and 0 bases from J, leaving 7 bases between. The CDR3 sequence: CASSSDGSNQPQHF. Here the CDR3 DNA reads TGCGCCAGCAGCTCGGACGGTAGCAATCAGCCCCAGCATTTT.

This clonotype was seen repeatedly, ten times or more. The V call is TRBV7-8, the J call TRBJ2-5; possibly TRBD1 for D (6 bases). The length of the CDR3 is 15 residues. Trimming took off 1 base at V and 2 bases at J, with 11 bases between the two ends. In germline, CDR1 is SGHVS, CDR2 FQNEAQ. CDR3 in DNA: TGTGCCAGCAGCTTAGTGCCGACAGGACAAGAGACCCAGTACTTC. The encoded protein is CASSLVPTGQETQYF.

Only a few counts were recorded for this clonotype. V and J are TRBV7-2 and TRBJ2-1, with TRBD2 matching over 13 bases. Germline CDR1 is SGHTA and CDR2 is FQGNSA. The J segment lost 9 bases and the V segment lost 5 bases, leaving 10 bases of the junction unmatched. The CDR3 is made up of 16 amino acids. CDR3 bases: TGTGCCAGCAGCGAGGGGACTAGCGGGATTATGGGTGAGCAGTTCTTC. Translating it yields CASSEGTSGIMGEQFF.

This clonotype was found many times. This rearrangement joins TRBV6-5 to TRBJ1-1; 9 nucleotides match TRBD1. The V gene's germline CDR1 is MNHEY and CDR2 SVGAGI. The CDR3 consists of 17 residues. V dropped 7 bases and J dropped 0; count of bases not matched to a gene: 12. The CDR3 coding sequence is TGTGCCAGCATTAATACAGGGGGCGCGAATCTGAACACTGAAGCTTTCTTT. Translation gives CASINTGGANLNTEAFF.

This clonotype was seen repeatedly, ten times or more. Here the CDR3 reads CASTLEGSSTDTQYF. The CDR3 region has the DNA TGTGCCAGCACCCTGGAGGGATCTAGCACAGATACGCAGTATTTT. V usage is TRBV11-2 and J usage is TRBJ2-3, with TRBD2 as a possible D gene (6 bases). The CDR3 is made up of 15 amino acids. The ends were cut back, 7 bases at V and 0 bases at J, with 14 bases in the middle. Germline loops: CDR1 SGHAT, CDR2 FQNNGV.

This clonotype has at least ten counts. The rearrangement joins TRBV5-1 to TRBJ2-7; a weak D match, TRBD1 (5 bases). Per the germline V gene, CDR1 is SGHRS and CDR2 is YFSETQ. The CDR3 consists of 12 residues. V was pared by 4 bases and J by 3 bases, with 8 bases between. CDR3 nucleotides: TGCGCCAGCAGCGTTCAGGGCTACGAGCAGTACTTC. Encoded protein: CASSVQGYEQYF.

This clonotype was seen many times. The chain has TRBV20-1 and TRBJ2-2; 7 nucleotides align to TRBD2. The CDR3 extends over 16 amino acids. Unmatched junction bases numbered 9, after V lost 1 base and J lost 4 bases. Germline CDR1 and CDR2: DFQATT and SNEGSKA (reference sequence). The CDR3 DNA is TGCAGTGCTAGAGTAAAAGCGGGGCAGACCACCGGGGAGCTGTTTTTT. Translation gives CSARVKAGQTTGELFF.

This clonotype has a count of ten or more. This chain joins TRBV5-1 and TRBJ2-1; no firm D call. The CDR3 runs 14 residues. V was trimmed by 2 bases and J by 8 bases, leaving 14 bases between them. CDR1 SGHRS and CDR2 YFSETQ come from the germline V gene. The DNA of the CDR3 is TGCGCCAGCAGCTTTACGGACCCCTCGCATGAGCAGTTCTTC. As protein: CASSFTDPSHEQFF.

The sample holds many counts of this clonotype. CDR3: CAISEWDRGPYEQYF. The CDR3 DNA sequence: TGTGCCATCAGTGAGTGGGACAGGGGCCCCTACGAGCAGTACTTC. The chain joins TRBV10-3 to TRBJ2-7, with 10 nucleotides matching TRBD1. With 1 base clipped from V and 2 bases from J, the junction kept 2 bases outside the gene matches. The germline V gene has CDR1 ENHRY and CDR2 SYGVKD. The CDR3 is made up of 15 amino acids.

This clonotype was seen ten or more times. The chain couples TRBV27 to TRBJ2-1, with D unclear. The ends were cut back, 8 bases at V and 12 bases at J, with 17 bases in the middle. Germline V gives CDR1 MNHEY, CDR2 SMNVEV (reference sequence). The CDR3 is 12 residues long. The CDR3 coding sequence is TGTGCCAGCGGTCTGGAGTCTCGAGGGCAGTTCTTC. It translates to CASGLESRGQFF.

As regards this clonotype: This sequence may be a read error, since a much larger clone differs from it by one base. CDR3 sequence (DNA): TGCACATGGGACCAGGCTGAGAACACTGAAGCTTTCTTT. Translation gives CTWDQAENTEAFF. The chain has TRBV10-2 and TRBJ1-1; the D gene is possibly TRBD1 (5 bases). CDR3 length: 13 residues. Germline lookup yields CDR1 WSHSY and CDR2 SAAADI.

This clonotype has a count of ten or more. This chain connects TRBV12-3 or TRBV12-4 to TRBJ1-1, with 9 bases that match TRBD1. With V trimmed by 5 bases and J by 3 bases, 7 bases remained unmatched. The CDR3 consists of 15 residues. CDR3 nucleotide sequence: TGTGCCAGCAGTCTTTCCCGGGACAGGGACACTGAAGCTTTCTTT. Its protein product is CASSLSRDRDTEAFF.

In its sample, this clonotype was seen many times. V gene TRBV27 combines with J gene TRBJ2-7; D remains unclear. Germline assignment: CDR1 MNHEY and CDR2 SMNVEV (reference sequence). The CDR3 extends over 14 amino acids. Trimming cost V 6 bases and J 1 base, with 13 bases left between them. In DNA, the CDR3 is TGTGCCAGCAGAATTGGCGGAAGTTCCTACGAGCAGTACTTC. Translated: CASRIGGSSYEQYF.

This clonotype occurred a few times. The V and J genes are TRBV30 and TRBJ2-7; D might be TRBD2 (6 bases). V dropped 1 base and J dropped 2 bases, with 9 bases sitting between them. CDR3 length: 13 residues. The V gene's germline CDR1 is GTSNPN and CDR2 SVGIG (reference sequence). The CDR3 region is CAWSESGPYEQYF. The DNA of the CDR3 is TGTGCCTGGAGTGAAAGCGGGCCCTACGAGCAGTACTTC.

The CDR3 reads CASSQLGEKLFF. CDR3 DNA: TGTGCCAGCAGCCAGTTAGGGGAGAAACTGTTTTTT. This sequence joins TRBV4-2 and TRBJ1-4; TRBD1 is a possible D gene (5 bases). There are 12 residues in the CDR3. Trimming removed 3 bases from V and 11 bases from J, with 10 bases in between. Germline V gives CDR1 LGHNA, CDR2 YNFKEQ.

This clonotype was found many times. V and J are TRBV20-1 and TRBJ2-7; perhaps D is TRBD1 or TRBD2 (5 bases each). Trimming pared 7 bases from V and 4 bases from J, leaving 14 bases between. Germline lookup yields CDR1 DFQATT and CDR2 SNEGSKA (reference sequence). The CDR3 is made up of 12 amino acids. CDR3 sequence: CSVGRGRYEQYF. The CDR3 DNA is TGCAGTGTGGGTCGGGGCAGATACGAGCAGTACTTC.